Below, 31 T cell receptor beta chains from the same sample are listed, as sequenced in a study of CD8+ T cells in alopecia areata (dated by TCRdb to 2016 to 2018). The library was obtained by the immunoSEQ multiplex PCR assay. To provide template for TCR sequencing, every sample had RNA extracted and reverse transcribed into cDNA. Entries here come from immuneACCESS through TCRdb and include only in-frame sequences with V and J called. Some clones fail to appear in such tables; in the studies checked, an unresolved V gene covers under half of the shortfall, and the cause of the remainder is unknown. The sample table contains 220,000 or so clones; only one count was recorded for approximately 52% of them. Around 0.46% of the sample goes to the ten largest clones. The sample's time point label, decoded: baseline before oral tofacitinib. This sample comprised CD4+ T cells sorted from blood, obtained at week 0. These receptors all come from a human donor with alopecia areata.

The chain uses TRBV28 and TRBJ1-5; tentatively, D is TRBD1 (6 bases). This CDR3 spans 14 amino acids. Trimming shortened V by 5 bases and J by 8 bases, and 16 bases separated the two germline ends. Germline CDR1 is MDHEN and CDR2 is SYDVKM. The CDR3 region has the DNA TGTGCCAGCAGTCAGGACAGCCCAGGGGAGCCCCAGCATTTT. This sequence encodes CASSQDSPGEPQHF.

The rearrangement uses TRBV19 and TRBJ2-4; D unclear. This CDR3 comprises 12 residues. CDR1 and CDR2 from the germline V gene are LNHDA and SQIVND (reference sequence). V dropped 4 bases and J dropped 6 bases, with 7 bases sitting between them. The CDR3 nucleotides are TGTGCCAGTAGTAGTCAGGCAAACATTCAGTACTTC. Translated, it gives CASSSQANIQYF.

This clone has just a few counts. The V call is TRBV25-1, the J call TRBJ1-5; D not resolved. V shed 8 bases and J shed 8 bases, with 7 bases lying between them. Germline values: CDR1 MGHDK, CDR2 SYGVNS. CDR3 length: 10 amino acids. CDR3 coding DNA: TGTGCCAGCTGCGTTAAGCCCCAGCATTTT. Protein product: CASCVKPQHF.

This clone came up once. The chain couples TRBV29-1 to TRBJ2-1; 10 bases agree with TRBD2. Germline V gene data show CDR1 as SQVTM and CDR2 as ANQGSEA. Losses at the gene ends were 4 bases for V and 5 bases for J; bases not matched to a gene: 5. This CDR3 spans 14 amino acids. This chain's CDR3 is CSVARTSGHNEQFF. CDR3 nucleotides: TGCAGCGTTGCGCGGACTAGCGGACACAATGAGCAGTTCTTC.

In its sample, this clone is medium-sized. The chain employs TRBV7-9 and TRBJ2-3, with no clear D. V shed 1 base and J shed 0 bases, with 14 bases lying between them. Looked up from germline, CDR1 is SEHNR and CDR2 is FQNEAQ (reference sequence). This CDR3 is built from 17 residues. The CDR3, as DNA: TGTGCCAGCAGCTTAGGTAGAACCGACGCTAGCACAGATACGCAGTATTTT. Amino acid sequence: CASSLGRTDASTDTQYF.

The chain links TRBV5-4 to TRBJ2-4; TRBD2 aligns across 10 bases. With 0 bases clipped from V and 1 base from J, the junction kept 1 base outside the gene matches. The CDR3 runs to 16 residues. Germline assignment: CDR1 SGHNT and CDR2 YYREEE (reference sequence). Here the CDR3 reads CASSLELAGAKNIQYF. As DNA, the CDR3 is TGTGCCAGCAGCTTGGAACTAGCGGGGGCCAAAAACATTCAGTACTTC.

The CDR3, as DNA: TGCAGTGCTAGAGTTGAGCCCCAGCATTTT. Amino acid sequence: CSARVEPQHF. V usage is TRBV20-1 and J usage is TRBJ1-5; D unclear. The CDR3 is 10 residues long. Trimming took 1 base from V and 8 from J, leaving 3 bases between them. CDR1 is DFQATT and CDR2 is SNEGSKA in the germline V gene (reference sequence).

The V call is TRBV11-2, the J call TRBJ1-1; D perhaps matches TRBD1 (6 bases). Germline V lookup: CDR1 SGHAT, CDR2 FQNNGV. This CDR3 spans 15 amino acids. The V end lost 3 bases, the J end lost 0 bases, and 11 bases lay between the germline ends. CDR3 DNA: TGTGCCAGCAGCTTGTCCGGGGGCCTGAACACTGAAGCTTTCTTT. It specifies CASSLSGGLNTEAFF. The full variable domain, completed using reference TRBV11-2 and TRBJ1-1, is EAGVAQSPRYKIIEKRQSVAFWCNPISGHATLYWYQQILGQGPKLLIQFQNNGVVDDSQLPKDRFSAERLKGVDSTLKIQPAKLEDSAVYLCASSLSGGLNTEAFFGQGTRLTVV.

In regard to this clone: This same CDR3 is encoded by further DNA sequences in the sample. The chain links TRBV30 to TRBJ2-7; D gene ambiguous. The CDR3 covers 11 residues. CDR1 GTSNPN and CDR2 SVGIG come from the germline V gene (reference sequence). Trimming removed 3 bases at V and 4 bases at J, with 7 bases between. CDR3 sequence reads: CAWSRLYEQYF. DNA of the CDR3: TGTGCCTGGAGCAGATTGTACGAGCAGTACTTC.

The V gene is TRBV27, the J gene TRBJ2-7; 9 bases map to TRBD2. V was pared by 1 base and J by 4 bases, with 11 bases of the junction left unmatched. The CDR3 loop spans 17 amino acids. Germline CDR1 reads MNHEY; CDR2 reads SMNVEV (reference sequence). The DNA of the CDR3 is TGTGCCAGCAGTTTATACTGGACGGAGCGGGGGGAGTACGAGCAGTACTTC. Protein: CASSLYWTERGEYEQYF.

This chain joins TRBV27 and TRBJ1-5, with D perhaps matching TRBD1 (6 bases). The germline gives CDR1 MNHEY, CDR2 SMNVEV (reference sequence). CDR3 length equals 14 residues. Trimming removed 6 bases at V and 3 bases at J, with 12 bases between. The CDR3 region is CASRKDSFNQPQHF. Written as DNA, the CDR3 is TGTGCCAGCAGAAAGGACAGTTTCAATCAGCCCCAGCATTTT.

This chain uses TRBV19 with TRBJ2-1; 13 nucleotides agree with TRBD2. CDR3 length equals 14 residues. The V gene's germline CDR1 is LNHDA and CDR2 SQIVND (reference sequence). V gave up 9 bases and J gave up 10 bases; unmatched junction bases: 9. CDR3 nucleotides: TGTGCCAGCACTACTAGCGGGGGGGCCAAGGAGCAGTTCTTC. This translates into CASTTSGGAKEQFF.

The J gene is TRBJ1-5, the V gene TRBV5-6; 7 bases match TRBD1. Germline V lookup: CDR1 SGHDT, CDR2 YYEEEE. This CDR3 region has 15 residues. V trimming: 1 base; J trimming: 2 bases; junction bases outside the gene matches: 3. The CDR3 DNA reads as TGTGCCAGCAGCTTGCGGACAGGCGGCAATCAGCCCCAGCATTTT. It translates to CASSLRTGGNQPQHF.

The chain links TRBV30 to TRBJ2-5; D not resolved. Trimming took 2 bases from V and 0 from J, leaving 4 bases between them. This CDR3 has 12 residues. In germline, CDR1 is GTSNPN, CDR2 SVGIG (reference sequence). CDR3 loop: CAWSLYQETQYF. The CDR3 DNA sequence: TGTGCCTGGAGTCTGTACCAAGAGACCCAGTACTTC.

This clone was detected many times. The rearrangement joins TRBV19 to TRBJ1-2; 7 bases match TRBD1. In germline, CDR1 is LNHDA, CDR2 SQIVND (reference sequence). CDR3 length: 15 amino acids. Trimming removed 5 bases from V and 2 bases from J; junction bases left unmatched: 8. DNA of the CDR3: TGTGCCAGTAGTTCACTCTCGACAGGGAACTATGGCTACACCTTC. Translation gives CASSSLSTGNYGYTF.

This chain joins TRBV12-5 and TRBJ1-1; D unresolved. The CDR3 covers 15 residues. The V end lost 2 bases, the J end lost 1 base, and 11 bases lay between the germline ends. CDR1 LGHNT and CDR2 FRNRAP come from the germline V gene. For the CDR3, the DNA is TGTGCTAGTGGTTTGTCTCCTCCAGGGAACACTGAAGCTTTCTTT. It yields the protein CASGLSPPGNTEAFF.

CDR3 bases: TGTGCCAGCAGCCAAGTAGCGGGAGGCTCCTACGAGCAGTACTTC. As protein: CASSQVAGGSYEQYF. The chain has TRBV4-2 and TRBJ2-7; 10 bases fit TRBD2. This CDR3 region has 15 residues. CDR1 LGHNA and CDR2 YNFKEQ come from the germline V gene. V shed 1 base, J shed 0 bases, and the junction held 0 bases outside the gene matches.

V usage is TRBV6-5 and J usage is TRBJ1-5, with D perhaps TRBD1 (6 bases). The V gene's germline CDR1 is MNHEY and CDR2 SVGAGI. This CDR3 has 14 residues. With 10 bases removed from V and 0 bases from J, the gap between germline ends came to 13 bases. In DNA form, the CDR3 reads TGTGCCACCACAGGGCGGTATAGCAATCAGCCCCAGCATTTT. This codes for CATTGRYSNQPQHF.

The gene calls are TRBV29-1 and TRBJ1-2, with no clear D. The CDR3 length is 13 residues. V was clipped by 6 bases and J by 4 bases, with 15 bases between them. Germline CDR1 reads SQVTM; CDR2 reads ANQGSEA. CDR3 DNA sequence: TGCAGCGTGAGCGGGAATCCGGGCTATGGCTACACCTTC. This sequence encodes CSVSGNPGYGYTF.

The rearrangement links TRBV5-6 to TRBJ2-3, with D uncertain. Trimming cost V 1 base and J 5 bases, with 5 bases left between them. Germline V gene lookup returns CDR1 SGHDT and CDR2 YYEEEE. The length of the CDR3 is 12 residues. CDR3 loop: CASSLPGDTQYF. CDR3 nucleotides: TGTGCCAGCAGCTTGCCGGGAGATACGCAGTATTTT.

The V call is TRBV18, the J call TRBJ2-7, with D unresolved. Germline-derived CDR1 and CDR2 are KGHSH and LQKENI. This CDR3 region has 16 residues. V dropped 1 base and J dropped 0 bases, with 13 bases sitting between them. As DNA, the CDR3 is TGTGCCAGCTCACCACAGGCAGGCTCCTTCTCCTACGAGCAGTACTTC. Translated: CASSPQAGSFSYEQYF.

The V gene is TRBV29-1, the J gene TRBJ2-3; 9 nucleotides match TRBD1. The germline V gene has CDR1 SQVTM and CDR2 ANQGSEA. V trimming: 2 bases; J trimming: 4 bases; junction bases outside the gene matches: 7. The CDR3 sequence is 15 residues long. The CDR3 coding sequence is TGCAGCGTTGAACTGGGACAGGGTGGCCCAGATACGCAGTATTTT. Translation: CSVELGQGGPDTQYF.

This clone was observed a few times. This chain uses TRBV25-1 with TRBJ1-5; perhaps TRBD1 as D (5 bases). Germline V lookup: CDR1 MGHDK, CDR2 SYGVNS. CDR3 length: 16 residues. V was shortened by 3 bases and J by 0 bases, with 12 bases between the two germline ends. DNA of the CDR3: TGTGCCAGCAGTGATGGGACGGCACGTAGCAATCAGCCCCAGCATTTT. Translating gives CASSDGTARSNQPQHF.

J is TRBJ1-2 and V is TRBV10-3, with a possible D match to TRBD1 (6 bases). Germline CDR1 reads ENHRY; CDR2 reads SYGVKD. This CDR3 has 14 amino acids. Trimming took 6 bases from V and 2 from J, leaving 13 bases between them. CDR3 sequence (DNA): TGTGCCATCAGAACCGCACAGGGAAACTATGGCTACACCTTC. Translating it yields CAIRTAQGNYGYTF.

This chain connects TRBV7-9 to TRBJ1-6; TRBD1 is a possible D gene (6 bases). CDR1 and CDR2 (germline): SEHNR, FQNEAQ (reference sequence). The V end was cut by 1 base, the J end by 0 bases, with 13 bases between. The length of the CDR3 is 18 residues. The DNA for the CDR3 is TGTGCCAGCAGCTTAGTACAGGGCGGCGGCTCCTATAATTCACCCCTCCACTTT. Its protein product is CASSLVQGGGSYNSPLHF. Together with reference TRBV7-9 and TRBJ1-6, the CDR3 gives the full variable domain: DTGVSQNPRHKITKRGQNVTFRCDPISEHNRLYWYRQTLGQGPEFLTYFQNEAQLEKSRLLSDRFSAERPKGSFSTLEIQRTEQGDSAMYLCASSLVQGGGSYNSPLHFGNGTRLTVT.

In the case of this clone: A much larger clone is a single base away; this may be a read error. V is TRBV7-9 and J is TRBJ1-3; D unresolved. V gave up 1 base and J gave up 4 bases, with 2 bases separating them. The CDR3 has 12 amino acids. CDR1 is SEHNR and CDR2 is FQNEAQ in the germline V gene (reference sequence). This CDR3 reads CASSLEGNTIYF. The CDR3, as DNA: TGTGCCAGCAGCTTAGAGGGAAACACCATATATTTT.

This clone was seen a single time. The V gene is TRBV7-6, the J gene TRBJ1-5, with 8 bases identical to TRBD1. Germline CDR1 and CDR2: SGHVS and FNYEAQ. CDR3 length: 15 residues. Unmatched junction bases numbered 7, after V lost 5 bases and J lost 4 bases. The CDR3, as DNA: TGTGCCAGCAGCGTCGGGACAGGAAAGAATCAGCCCCAGCATTTT. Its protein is CASSVGTGKNQPQHF.

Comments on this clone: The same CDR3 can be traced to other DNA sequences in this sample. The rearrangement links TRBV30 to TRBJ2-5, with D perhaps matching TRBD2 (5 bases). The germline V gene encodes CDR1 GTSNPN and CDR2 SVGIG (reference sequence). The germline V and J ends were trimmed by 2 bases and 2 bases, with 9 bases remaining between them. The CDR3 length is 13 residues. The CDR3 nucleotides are TGTGCCTGGAGTAGGGCGGGTCAAGAGACCCAGTACTTC. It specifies CAWSRAGQETQYF.

The CDR3 region has the DNA TGTGCCAGCAGCTTATTTGGGGATTTCGCTGAAGCTTTCTTT. Amino acids: CASSLFGDFAEAFF. This chain links TRBV7-3 with TRBJ1-1; unclear D gene. V lost 2 bases and J 6 bases, leaving 13 bases between the germline ends. Germline V gives CDR1 SGHTA, CDR2 FQGTGA. This CDR3 is built from 14 residues.

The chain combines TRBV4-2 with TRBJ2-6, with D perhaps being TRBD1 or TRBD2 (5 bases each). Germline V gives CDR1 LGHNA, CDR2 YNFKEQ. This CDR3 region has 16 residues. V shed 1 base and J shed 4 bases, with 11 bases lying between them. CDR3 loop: CASSQVGVNGANVLTF. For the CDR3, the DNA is TGTGCCAGCAGCCAAGTGGGGGTCAACGGGGCCAACGTCCTGACTTTC.

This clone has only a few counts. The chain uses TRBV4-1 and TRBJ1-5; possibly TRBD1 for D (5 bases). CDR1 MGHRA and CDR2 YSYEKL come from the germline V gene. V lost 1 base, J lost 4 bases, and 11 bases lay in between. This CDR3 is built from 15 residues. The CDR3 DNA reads TGCGCCAGCAGCCAAGGTTCCGGGGGGAATCAGCCCCAGCATTTT. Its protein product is CASSQGSGGNQPQHF.